Below, 3 T cell receptor beta chains from the same sample are listed, as sequenced in a study of blood T cell repertoires in COVID-19. The data were produced by immunoSEQ multiplex PCR, yet TCRdb's version contains in-frame clones alone and is incomplete. The data contain 30,000 to 35,000 clones, approximately 82% of them seen just once; the ten biggest clones take up about two fifths. Sample: peripheral blood. The source is an elderly man with active or convalescent COVID-19.

On this clone: At the DNA level, this CDR3 is encoded by other sequences in the same sample as well. The chain joins TRBV28 to TRBJ2-7; D unresolved. The V gene's germline CDR1 is MDHEN and CDR2 SYDVKM. The length of the CDR3 is 12 residues. The V gene lost 2 bases and the J gene lost 3 bases, with 5 bases spanning the gap. The CDR3 loop reads CASSLVYYEQYF. DNA of the CDR3: TGTGCCAGCAGTTTAGTGTACTACGAGCAGTACTTC.

The chain is built from TRBV7-2 and TRBJ2-7, with D perhaps TRBD1 (5 bases). V lost 5 bases and J 3 bases, leaving 17 bases between the germline ends. This CDR3 contains 15 residues. Germline V gene lookup returns CDR1 SGHTA and CDR2 FQGNSA. In DNA, the CDR3 is TGTGCCAGCAGCCTAAATCCTGGGGCCAACTACGAGCAGTACTTC. It translates to CASSLNPGANYEQYF. Filled out from reference TRBV7-2 and TRBJ2-7, the complete variable domain reads GAGVSQSPSNKVTEKGKDVELRCDPISGHTALYWYRQSLGQGLEFLIYFQGNSAPDKSGLPSDRFSAERTGGSVSTLTIQRTQQEDSAVYLCASSLNPGANYEQYFGPGTRLTVT.

This chain joins TRBV6-1 and TRBJ1-4, with TRBD1 matching 7 bases. With 2 bases clipped from V and 7 bases from J, the junction kept 7 bases outside the gene matches. The CDR3 runs 15 residues. From germline, CDR1 is MNHNS and CDR2 SASEGT. The CDR3 DNA reads TGTGCCAGCAGTGAAAAGGGGGCGGTGGGTGAAAAACTGTTTTTT. Its protein product is CASSEKGAVGEKLFF.